This T cell receptor (beta chain) was sequenced in a study of control samples from healthy donors and cancer patients. Assay used: immunoSEQ multiplex PCR; TCRdb lists only in-frame clones, some missing. The sample lists about 20,000 clones; more than 75% were seen once. The CDR3 contains 19 residues. Looked up from germline, CDR1 is KGHDR and CDR2 is SFDVKD. V gave up 4 bases and J gave up 0 bases, with 21 bases separating them. Sequenced sample: PBMCs. J is TRBJ1-5 and V is TRBV24-1; maybe TRBD1 (5 bases). The origin of this receptor is an older woman with head and neck cancer. The CDR3 reads CATSESPGQQRGSNQPQHF. The CDR3 DNA reads TGTGCCACCAGTGAATCCCCCGGGCAACAAAGGGGTAGCAATCAGCCCCAGCATTTT.